The rows below give T cell receptor beta chains drawn from one sample of a study of T cells in Graves' hyperthyroidism and ophthalmopathy. TCRdb ran MiXCR on the multiplex PCR reads and lists one entry per CDR3 protein. Among some 800,000 distinct CDR3 sequences, over 35% were seen once, and the ten largest hold approximately 10%. The sample was blood. The receptors stem from a man aged 18-30 years with Graves' hyperthyroidism. The CDR3 runs from the conserved cysteine through the conserved F or W. The order of the fields is V gene, clone size, CDR3 length, J gene, CDR3 protein. Clone size appears in some rows only: once, few, many, or a class for an expanded clone.

TRBV14,.,16,TRBJ2-7,CASSQEQGAASYEQYF
TRBV7-9,few,14,TRBJ1-1,CASSQGRGSAEAFF
TRBV6-6,.,15,TRBJ2-5,CASSPWTGAQETQYF
TRBV20-1,few,13,TRBJ1-5,CSATPERYQPQHF
TRBV6-5,.,14,TRBJ1-5,CASSYEQGGQPQHF
TRBV20-1,many,13,TRBJ2-7,CSALGQGGYEQYF
TRBV10-3,many,15,TRBJ1-1,CAISESGTVGTEAFF
TRBV7-8,few,14,TRBJ2-5,CASSLLPRRETQYF
TRBV2,many,14,TRBJ1-3,CASIPRGQGNTIYF
TRBV12-3/TRBV12-4,.,13,TRBJ2-5,CASRTIGEETQYF
TRBV29-1,.,15,TRBJ1-1,CSVGLDRGGDTEAFF
TRBV25-1,.,13,TRBJ1-6,CASSLMGDSPLHF
TRBV19,few,17,TRBJ2-7,CASSIDPRDNPAYEQYF
TRBV10-3,.,15,TRBJ2-7,CASSARQGQFYEQYF
TRBV7-2,many,13,TRBJ1-1,CASRTMSSAEAFF
TRBV20-1,.,11,TRBJ1-5,CSARGLRDQHF
TRBV7-2,few,16,TRBJ1-1,CASSSGTAKMNTEAFF
TRBV7-9,.,14,TRBJ1-3,CASSLDDRGNTIYF
TRBV7-2,few,15,TRBJ2-7,CASSQDPLAGYEQYF
TRBV19,many,13,TRBJ1-1,CASRRTVDTEAFF
TRBV20-1,.,14,TRBJ1-4,CSASTGLNTEKLFF
TRBV5-1,few,15,TRBJ2-5,CASSEVLSYQETQYF
TRBV25-1,.,14,TRBJ1-3,CASVIGTAGNTIYF
TRBV20-1,.,14,TRBJ2-7,CSARDAGDSYEQYF
TRBV7-2,few,16,TRBJ1-6,CASSLPGQRNNSPLHF